Shown below are 3 T cell receptor beta chains from a single sample sequenced in a study of T cells in Graves' hyperthyroidism and ophthalmopathy. Researchers amplified the TCR beta CDR3 regions from RNA transcripts. The study used the HTBI primer set for a first-round RT-PCR of the TCR CDR3. TCRdb itself ran the multiplex PCR reads through MiXCR, one entry per CDR3 protein. The table records about 660,000 distinct CDR3 sequences, about 45% of them present only once. Sequenced: peripheral blood or thyroid tissue (not recorded which). These receptors were collected from an adult man with Graves' disease, either hyperthyroidism or ophthalmopathy (not recorded which).

This clonotype was seen ten or more times. The V call is TRBV20-1, the J call TRBJ1-1; 9 positions agree with TRBD1. The CDR3 has 11 residues. The germline gives CDR1 DFQATT, CDR2 SNEGSKA (reference sequence). This CDR3 is CRGQGATEAFF. The CDR3 DNA sequence: TGCAGGGGACAGGGCGCCACTGAAGCTTTCTTT.

As DNA, the CDR3 is TGTGCCAGCAGCTTAACGGGGGCGGCGGGGAAGCGGAAACTGTTTTTT. It encodes CASSLTGAAGKRKLFF. The rearrangement uses TRBV7-2 and TRBJ1-4; D is possibly TRBD1 (6 bases). Per germline, CDR1 SGHTA and CDR2 FQGNSA. V dropped 2 bases and J dropped 11 bases, with 21 bases sitting between them. The CDR3 loop spans 16 amino acids.

The J gene is TRBJ2-2, the V gene TRBV11-2, with D unresolved. The germline gives CDR1 SGHAT, CDR2 FQNNGV. V shed 2 bases and J shed 6 bases, with 16 bases lying between them. The CDR3 is 16 residues long. The CDR3 protein is CASSLLIQGLPGELFF. The CDR3 DNA reads TGTGCCAGCAGCTTATTGATCCAAGGATTACCCGGGGAGCTGTTTTTT.